The sequence of this T cell receptor beta chain was determined in a study of T cell repertoires in aging, cancer and after chemotherapy. Multiplex touch-down PCR with TRB-A/B primers amplified rearranged V-D-J TRB sequences. TCRdb recomputed calls from the multiplex PCR reads with MiXCR, one row per CDR3 protein. Here the sample spans more than 6,500 distinct CDR3 sequences, 25% to 35% being singletons. The template was genomic DNA from peripheral blood, not RNA. General study points: The repertoire data cannot show anything about immunological memory following chemotherapy. In cancer patients, declining TCR diversity with age involved lost richness and lost evenness.

This clonotype has only a few counts. Antigen: not known. With 4 bases clipped from V and 8 bases from J, the junction kept 11 bases outside the gene matches. CDR3 length equals 16 residues. The germline V gene has CDR1 KGHSH and CDR2 LQKENI. The receptor was derived from a human donor with a blood cancer. The donor label of this sample is uncertain. Sample: blood. This chain uses TRBV18 with TRBJ1-6; 7 nucleotides line up with TRBD1. This chain's CDR3 is CASSQQDRVVDSPLHF. The DNA for the CDR3 is TGTGCCAGCTCACAACAAGACAGGGTAGTTGATTCACCCCTCCACTTT.